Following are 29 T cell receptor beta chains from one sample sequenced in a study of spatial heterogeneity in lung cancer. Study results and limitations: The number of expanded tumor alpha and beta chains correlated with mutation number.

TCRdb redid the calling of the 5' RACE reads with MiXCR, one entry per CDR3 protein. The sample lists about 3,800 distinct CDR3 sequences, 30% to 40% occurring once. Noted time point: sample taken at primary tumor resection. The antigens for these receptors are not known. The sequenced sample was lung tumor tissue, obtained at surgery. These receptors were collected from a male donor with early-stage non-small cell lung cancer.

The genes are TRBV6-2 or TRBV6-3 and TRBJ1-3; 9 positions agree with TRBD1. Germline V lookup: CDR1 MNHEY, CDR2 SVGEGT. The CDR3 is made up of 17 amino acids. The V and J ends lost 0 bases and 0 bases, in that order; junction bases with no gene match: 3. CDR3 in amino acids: CASSYSGQGSSGNTIYF. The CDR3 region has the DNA TGTGCCAGCAGTTACTCAGGACAGGGGAGCTCTGGAAACACCATATATTTT.

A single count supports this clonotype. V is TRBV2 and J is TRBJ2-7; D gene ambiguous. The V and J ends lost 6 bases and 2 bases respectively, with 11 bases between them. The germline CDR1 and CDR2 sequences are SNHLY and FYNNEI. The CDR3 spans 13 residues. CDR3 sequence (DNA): TGTGCCAGCAGAGATGCAGAGCCCTACGAGCAGTACTTC. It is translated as CASRDAEPYEQYF.

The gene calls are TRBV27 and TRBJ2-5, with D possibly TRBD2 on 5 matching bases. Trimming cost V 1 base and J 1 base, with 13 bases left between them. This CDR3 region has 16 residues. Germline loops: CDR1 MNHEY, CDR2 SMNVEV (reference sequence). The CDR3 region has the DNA TGTGCCAGCAGTTTATGGTCGGGGAGACGCCAAGAGACCCAGTACTTC. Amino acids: CASSLWSGRRQETQYF.

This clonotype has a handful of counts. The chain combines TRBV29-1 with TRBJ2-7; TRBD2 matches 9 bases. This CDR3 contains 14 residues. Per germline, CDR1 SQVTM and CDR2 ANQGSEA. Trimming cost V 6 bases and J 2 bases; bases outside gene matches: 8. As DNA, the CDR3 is TGCAGCGTCGGTAGCGGGAGAGGTGCCTACGAGCAGTACTTC. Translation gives CSVGSGRGAYEQYF.

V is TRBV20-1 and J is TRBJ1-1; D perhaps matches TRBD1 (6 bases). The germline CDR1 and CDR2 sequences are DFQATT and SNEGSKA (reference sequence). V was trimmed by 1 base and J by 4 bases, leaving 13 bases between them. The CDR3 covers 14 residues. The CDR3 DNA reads TGCAGTGCTAGAGCGGGGGGGGCCGGCACTGAAGCTTTCTTT. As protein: CSARAGGAGTEAFF.

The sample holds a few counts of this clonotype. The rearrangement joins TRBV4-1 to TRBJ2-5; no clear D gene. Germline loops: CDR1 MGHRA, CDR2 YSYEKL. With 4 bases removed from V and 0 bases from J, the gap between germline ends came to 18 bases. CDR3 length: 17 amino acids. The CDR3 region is CASSPRDGKAHQETQYF. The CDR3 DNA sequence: TGCGCCAGCAGCCCCCGAGATGGCAAGGCGCACCAAGAGACCCAGTACTTC.

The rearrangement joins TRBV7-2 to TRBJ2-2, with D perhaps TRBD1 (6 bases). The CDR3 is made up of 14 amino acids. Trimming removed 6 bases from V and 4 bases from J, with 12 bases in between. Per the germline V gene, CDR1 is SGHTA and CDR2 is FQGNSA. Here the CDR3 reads CASREGQRTGELFF. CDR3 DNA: TGTGCCAGCAGGGAAGGACAGCGCACCGGGGAGCTGTTTTTT.

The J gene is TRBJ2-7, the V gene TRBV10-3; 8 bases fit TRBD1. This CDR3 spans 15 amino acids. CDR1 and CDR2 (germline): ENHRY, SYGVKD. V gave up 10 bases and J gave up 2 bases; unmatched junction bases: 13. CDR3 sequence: CASRTGSIGAYEQYF. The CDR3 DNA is TGTGCCAGCCGGACAGGGTCAATCGGGGCCTACGAGCAGTACTTC.

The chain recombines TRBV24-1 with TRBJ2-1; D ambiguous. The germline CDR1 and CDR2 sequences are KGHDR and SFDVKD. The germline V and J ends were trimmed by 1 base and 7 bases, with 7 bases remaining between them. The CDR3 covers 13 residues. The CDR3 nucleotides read TGTGCCACCAGTGATTTTGGCGGAAATGAGCAGTTCTTC. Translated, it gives CATSDFGGNEQFF.

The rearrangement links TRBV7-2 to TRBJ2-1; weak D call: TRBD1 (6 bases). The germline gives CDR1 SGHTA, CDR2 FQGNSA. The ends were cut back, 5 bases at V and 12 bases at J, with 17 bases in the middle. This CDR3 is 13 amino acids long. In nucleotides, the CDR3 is TGTGCCAGCAGCCAATTACAGGGTGGTCGGCAGTTCTTC. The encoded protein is CASSQLQGGRQFF.

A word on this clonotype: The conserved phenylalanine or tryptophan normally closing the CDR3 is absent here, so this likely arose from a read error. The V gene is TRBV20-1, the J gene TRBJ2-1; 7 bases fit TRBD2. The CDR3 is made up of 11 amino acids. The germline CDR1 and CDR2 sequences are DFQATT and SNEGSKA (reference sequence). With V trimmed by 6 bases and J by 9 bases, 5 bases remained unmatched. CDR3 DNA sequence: TGCAGTGCATCAAGCGGGACTGAGCAGTTCCTC. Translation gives CSASSGTEQFL.

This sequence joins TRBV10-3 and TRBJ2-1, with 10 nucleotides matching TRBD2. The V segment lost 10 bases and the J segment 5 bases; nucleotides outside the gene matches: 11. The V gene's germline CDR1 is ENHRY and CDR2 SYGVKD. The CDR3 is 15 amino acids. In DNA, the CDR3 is TGTGCCACCGTCAAGCGGGAGGGAAGCAACAATGAGCAGTTCTTC. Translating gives CATVKREGSNNEQFF.

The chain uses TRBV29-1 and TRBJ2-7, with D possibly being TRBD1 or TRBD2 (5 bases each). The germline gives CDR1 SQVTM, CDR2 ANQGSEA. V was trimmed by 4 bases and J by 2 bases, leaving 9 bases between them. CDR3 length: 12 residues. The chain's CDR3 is CSVARDPYEQYF. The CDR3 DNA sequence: TGCAGCGTTGCAAGGGACCCCTACGAGCAGTACTTC.

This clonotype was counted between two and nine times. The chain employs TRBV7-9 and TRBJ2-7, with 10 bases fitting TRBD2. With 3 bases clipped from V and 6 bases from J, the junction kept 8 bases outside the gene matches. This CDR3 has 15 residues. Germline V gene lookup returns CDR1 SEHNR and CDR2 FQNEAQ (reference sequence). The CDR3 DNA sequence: TGTGCCAGCAGCTTTCAAGGTACTAGCGGGACCGAGCAGTACTTC. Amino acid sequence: CASSFQGTSGTEQYF.

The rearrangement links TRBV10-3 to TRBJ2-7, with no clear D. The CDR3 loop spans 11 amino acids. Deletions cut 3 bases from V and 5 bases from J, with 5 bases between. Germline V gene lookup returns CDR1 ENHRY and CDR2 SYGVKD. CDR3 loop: CAISEGNEQYF. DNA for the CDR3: TGTGCCATCAGTGAAGGGAACGAGCAGTACTTC.

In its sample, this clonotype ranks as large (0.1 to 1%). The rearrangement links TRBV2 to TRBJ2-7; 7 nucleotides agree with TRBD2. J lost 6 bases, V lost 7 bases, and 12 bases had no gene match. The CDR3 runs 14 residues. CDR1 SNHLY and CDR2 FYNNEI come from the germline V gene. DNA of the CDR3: TGTGCCAGCACTCTCGAATCGGGGGGAGGCGAGCAGTACTTC. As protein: CASTLESGGGEQYF. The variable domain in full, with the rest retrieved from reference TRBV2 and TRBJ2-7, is EPEVTQTPSHQVTQMGQEVILRCVPISNHLYFYWYRQILGQKVEFLVSFYNNEISEKSEIFDDQFSVERPDGSNFTLKIRSTKLEDSAMYFCASTLESGGGEQYFGPGTRLTVT.

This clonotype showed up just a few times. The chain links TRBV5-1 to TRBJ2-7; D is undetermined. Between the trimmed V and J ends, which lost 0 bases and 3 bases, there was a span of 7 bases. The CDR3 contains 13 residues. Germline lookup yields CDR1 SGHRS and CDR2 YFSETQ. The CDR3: CASSLEQSYEQYF. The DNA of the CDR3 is TGCGCCAGCAGCTTGGAGCAGAGCTACGAGCAGTACTTC.

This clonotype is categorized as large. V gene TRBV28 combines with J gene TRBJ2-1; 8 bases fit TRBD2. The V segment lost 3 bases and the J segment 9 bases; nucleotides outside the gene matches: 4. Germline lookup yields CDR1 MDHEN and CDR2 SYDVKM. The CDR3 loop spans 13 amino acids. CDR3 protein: CASSLGTSGEQFF. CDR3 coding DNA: TGTGCCAGCAGTTTGGGGACTAGTGGTGAGCAGTTCTTC.

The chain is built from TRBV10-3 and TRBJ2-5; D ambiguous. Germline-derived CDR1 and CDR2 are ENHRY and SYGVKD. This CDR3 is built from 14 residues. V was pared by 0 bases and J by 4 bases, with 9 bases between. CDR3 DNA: TGTGCCATCAGTGAGTCTGACTCAGGAGAGACCCAGTACTTC. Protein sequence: CAISESDSGETQYF.

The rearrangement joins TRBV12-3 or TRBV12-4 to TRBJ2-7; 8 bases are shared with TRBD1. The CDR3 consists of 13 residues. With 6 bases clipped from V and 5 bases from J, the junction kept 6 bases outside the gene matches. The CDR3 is CASSRTGNDEQYF. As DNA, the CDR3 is TGTGCCAGCAGCCGGACAGGGAACGACGAGCAGTACTTC.

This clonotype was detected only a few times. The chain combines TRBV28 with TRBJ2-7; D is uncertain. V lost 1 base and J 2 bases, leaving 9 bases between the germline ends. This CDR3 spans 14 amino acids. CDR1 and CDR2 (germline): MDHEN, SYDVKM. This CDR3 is CASSLLGMAYEQYF. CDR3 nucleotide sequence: TGTGCCAGCAGTTTATTAGGGATGGCCTACGAGCAGTACTTC.

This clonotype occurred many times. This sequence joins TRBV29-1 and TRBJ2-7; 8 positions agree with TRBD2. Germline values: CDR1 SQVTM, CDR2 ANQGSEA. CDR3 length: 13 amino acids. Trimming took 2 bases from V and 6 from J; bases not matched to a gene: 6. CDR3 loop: CSVETSGGGEQYF. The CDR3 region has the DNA TGCAGCGTTGAAACCTCCGGGGGGGGCGAGCAGTACTTC.

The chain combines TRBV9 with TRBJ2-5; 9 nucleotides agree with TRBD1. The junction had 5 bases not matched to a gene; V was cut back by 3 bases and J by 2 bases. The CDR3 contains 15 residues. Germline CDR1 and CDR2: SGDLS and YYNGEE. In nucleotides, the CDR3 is TGTGCCAGCAGCGACGGACAGGGGCAACAAGAGACCCAGTACTTC. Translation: CASSDGQGQQETQYF.

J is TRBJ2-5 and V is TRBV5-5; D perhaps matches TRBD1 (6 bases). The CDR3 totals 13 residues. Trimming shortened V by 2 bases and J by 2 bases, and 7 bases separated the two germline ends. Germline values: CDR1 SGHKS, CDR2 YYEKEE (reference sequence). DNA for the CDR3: TGTGCCAGCAGCTTCGGGACACAAGAGACCCAGTACTTC. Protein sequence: CASSFGTQETQYF. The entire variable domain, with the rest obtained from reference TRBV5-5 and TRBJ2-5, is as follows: DAGVTQSPTHLIKTRGQQVTLRCSPISGHKSVSWYQQVLGQGPQFIFQYYEKEERGRGNFPDRFSARQFPNYSSELNVNALLLGDSALYLCASSFGTQETQYFGPGTRLLVL.

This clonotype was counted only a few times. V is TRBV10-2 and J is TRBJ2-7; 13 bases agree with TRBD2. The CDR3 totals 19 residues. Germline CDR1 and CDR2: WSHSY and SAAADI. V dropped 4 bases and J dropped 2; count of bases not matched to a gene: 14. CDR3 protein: CASSAVEGLAGPRPYEQYF. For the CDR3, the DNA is TGCGCCAGCAGTGCGGTGGAGGGACTAGCGGGACCTCGGCCCTACGAGCAGTACTTC.

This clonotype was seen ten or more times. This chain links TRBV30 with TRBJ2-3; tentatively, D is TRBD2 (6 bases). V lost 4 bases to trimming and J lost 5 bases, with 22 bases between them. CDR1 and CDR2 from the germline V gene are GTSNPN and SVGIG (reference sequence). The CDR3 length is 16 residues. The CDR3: CAWTPPVRDLGDTQYF. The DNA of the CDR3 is TGTGCCTGGACGCCCCCAGTCCGGGACTTAGGAGATACGCAGTATTTT.

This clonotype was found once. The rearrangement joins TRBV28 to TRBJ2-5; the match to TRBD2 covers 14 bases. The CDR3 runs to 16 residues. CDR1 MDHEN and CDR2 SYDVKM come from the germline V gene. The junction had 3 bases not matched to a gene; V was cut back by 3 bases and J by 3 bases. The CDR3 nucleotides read TGTGCCAGCAGTTTGCCGACTAGCGGGAGGGAAGAGACCCAGTACTTC. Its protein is CASSLPTSGREETQYF.

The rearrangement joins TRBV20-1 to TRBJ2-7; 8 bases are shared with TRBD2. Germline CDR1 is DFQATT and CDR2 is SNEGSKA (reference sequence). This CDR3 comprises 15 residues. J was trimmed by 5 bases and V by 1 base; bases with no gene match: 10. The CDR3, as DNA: TGCAGTGCTAGAGTCCGGGAGGGCCTTTCGAACGAGCAGTACTTC. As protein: CSARVREGLSNEQYF.

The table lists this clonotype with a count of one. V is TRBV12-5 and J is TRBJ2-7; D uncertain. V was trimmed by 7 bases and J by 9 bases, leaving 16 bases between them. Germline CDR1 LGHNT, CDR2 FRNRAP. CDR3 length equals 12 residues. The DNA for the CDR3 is TGTGCTAGTGCCGGAGACCAACTGGGGCAGTACTTC. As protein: CASAGDQLGQYF.